This T cell receptor (beta chain) was recovered during a study of Ad26.COV2.S vaccination and SARS-CoV-2 variants. As for the study in general: Participant was drawn from the COV1001 Ad26.COV2.S trial arm. Participants got Ad26.COV2.S intramuscularly, once or twice 56 days apart.

In its sample, this clone was seen a few times. Its antigen is not identified. Study-wide results and caveats: In vaccinated individuals, spike-specific CD8+ and CD4+ T cell responses reportedly displayed substantial breadth.

Regarding treatment: 15 to 20 received Ad26.COV2.S at low or high dose, single or two shots; 5 received placebo; per-sample allocation not given. Sampling was done on day 63 after the first vaccine or placebo injection. An Ad26 vector carrying the Wuhan-strain SARS-CoV-2 spike served as the vaccine. TCRdb's table, derived via immunoSEQ multiplex PCR, lists solely in-frame clones and lacks some. The sample yields about 450,000 clones, approximately 92% seen once. This CDR3 is 14 amino acids long. Germline loops: CDR1 SNHLY, CDR2 FYNNEI. The V segment lost 5 bases and the J segment 5 bases; nucleotides outside the gene matches: 8.

The sample here was peripheral blood, taken in a trial of Ad26.COV2.S vaccine versus placebo. The sequence was obtained from a person between 18 and 59 years old who received the Ad26.COV2.S COVID-19 vaccine or a placebo. The chain carries TRBV2 and TRBJ1-1, with 7 bases matching TRBD1. The CDR3 protein is CASSFTGVLTEAFF. The CDR3 region has the DNA TGTGCCAGCAGTTTTACAGGGGTGTTAACTGAAGCTTTCTTT.